This T cell receptor (beta chain) appears in the sequencing data of a study of identical twins. Study outcomes and limitations: Abundant beta clonotypes from cord blood had fewer insertions, unlike memory repertoires, which showed none.

Among all donors, each was a healthy Caucasian. V dropped 4 bases and J dropped 0 bases, with 13 bases sitting between them. This CDR3 comprises 14 residues. Germline V gives CDR1 DFQATT, CDR2 SNEGSKA (reference sequence). This clonotype was counted at least ten times. Antigen specificity is unknown. From the 5' RACE reads, TCRdb called clonotypes with MiXCR, one entry per CDR3 protein. Of 550,000 to 700,000 distinct CDR3 sequences listed, 7.5% to 10% are singletons. This sample also belongs to another study, concerning yellow fever vaccine responses in identical twins.

The sequence derives from a young woman in good health. Sequencing used PBMCs. The V call is TRBV20-1, the J call TRBJ2-7; tentative D call: TRBD1 (6 bases). CDR3 sequence reads: CSANRQAHSYEQYF. CDR3 nucleotide sequence: TGCAGTGCTAACAGACAGGCCCACTCCTACGAGCAGTACTTC.